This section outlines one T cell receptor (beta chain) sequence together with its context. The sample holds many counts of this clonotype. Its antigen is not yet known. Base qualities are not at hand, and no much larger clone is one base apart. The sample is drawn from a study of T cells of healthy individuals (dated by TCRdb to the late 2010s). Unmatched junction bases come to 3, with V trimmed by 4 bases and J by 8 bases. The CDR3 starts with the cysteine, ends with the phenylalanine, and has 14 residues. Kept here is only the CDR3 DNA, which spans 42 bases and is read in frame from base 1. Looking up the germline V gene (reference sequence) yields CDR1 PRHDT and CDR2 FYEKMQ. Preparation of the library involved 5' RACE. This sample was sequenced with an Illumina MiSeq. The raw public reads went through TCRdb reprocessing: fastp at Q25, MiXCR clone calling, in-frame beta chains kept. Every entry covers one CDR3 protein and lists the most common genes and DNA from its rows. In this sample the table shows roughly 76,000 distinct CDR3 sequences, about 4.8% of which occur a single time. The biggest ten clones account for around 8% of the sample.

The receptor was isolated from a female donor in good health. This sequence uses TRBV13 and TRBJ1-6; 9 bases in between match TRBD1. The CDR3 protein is CASSSRDRDSPLHF. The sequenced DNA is TGTGCCAGCAGCTCCCGGGACAGGGATTCACCCCTCCACTTT.